This T cell receptor (beta chain) derives from a study of response to subunit inactivated influenza vaccine. Study-wide results and limits: Researchers suggested that each seasonal influenza vaccination recruits few new T cells.

This CDR3 spans 19 amino acids. CDR1 and CDR2 (germline): SGHAT, FQDESV (reference sequence). The junction had 12 bases not matched to a gene; V was cut back by 5 bases and J by 0 bases. TCRdb itself ran the RT-PCR reads through MiXCR, one entry per CDR3 protein. The sample gives about 620,000 distinct CDR3 sequences, approximately 12% of which show up once; 10% is in the top ten. This clonotype has more than one count but fewer than ten. Its antigen is not identified. This specimen was PBMCs from blood, taken on the day of vaccination. This TCR derives from a man aged 45 to 65 who received an inactivated influenza vaccine. The V gene is TRBV11-1, the J gene TRBJ2-7, with 14 bases aligning to TRBD2. The CDR3 here is CASSRTGTSGRRSSYEQYF. Written as DNA, the CDR3 is TGTGCCAGCAGCCGTACAGGGACTAGCGGGAGAAGGAGCTCCTACGAGCAGTACTTC. Full variable domain (missing parts from reference TRBV11-1 and TRBJ2-7): EAEVAQSPRYKITEKSQAVAFWCDPISGHATLYWYRQILGQGPELLVQFQDESVVDDSQLPKDRFSAERLKGVDSTLKIQPAELGDSAMYLCASSRTGTSGRRSSYEQYFGPGTRLTVT.